These 22 T cell receptor beta chains were all obtained from the same sample, sequenced in a study of shared clonotypes between healthy human individuals (dated by TCRdb to 2019 to 2021). Library prep was done by the immunoSEQ multiplex PCR assay. Entries here come from immuneACCESS through TCRdb and include only in-frame sequences with V and J called. Some clones fail to appear in such tables; in the studies checked, an unresolved V gene covers under half of the shortfall, and the cause of the remainder is unknown. The sample table holds 2 million to 2.5 million clones, of which approximately 93% were seen once. About 0.34% of the sample lies in the top ten. The source material was naive CD4+ T cells from PBMCs. The cell subset or site label, as the study defines it: CD45RA+ positively selected. The receptors come from a man between 18 and 35 years old in good health. Some clones in this sample may be carry-over from other donors' samples.

The chain joins TRBV18 to TRBJ1-4; maybe TRBD1 (5 bases). The germline CDR1 and CDR2 sequences are KGHSH and LQKENI. This CDR3 region has 14 residues. Trimming cost V 3 bases and J 5 bases, with 10 bases left between them. CDR3: CASSPRVDNEKLFF. The CDR3, as DNA: TGTGCCAGCTCACCCAGGGTGGACAATGAAAAACTGTTTTTT.

V is TRBV5-1 and J is TRBJ1-5, with D unresolved. Germline CDR1 reads SGHRS; CDR2 reads YFSETQ. The CDR3 runs to 14 residues. V shed 0 bases and J shed 5 bases, with 9 bases lying between them. CDR3 sequence: CASSLGGGYQPQHF. CDR3 nucleotide sequence: TGCGCCAGCAGCTTGGGCGGAGGGTATCAGCCCCAGCATTTT.

The chain carries TRBV9 and TRBJ2-5; TRBD2 matches at 8 bases. This CDR3 contains 14 residues. V was clipped by 0 bases and J by 5 bases; unmatched bases: 3. Germline V lookup: CDR1 SGDLS, CDR2 YYNGEE. CDR3 DNA: TGTGCCAGCAGCGTAGCTAGCGGGTCGGAGACCCAGTACTTC. This codes for CASSVASGSETQYF.

Concerning this clone itself: Sequence at one end of the junction differs from germline and may be a read error. The chain carries TRBV7-2 and TRBJ2-7; D remains ambiguous. This CDR3 has 13 residues. Germline CDR1 reads SGHTA; CDR2 reads FQGNSA. CDR3 loop: CVSSSARIYEQYF. The CDR3 nucleotides are TGTGTCAGCAGCTCCGCCCGCATCTACGAGCAGTACTTC.

This chain links TRBV4-2 with TRBJ2-4; 7 bases are a match to TRBD1. Germline V gene data show CDR1 as LGHNA and CDR2 as YNFKEQ. The junction had 11 bases not matched to a gene; V was cut back by 0 bases and J by 6 bases. This CDR3 region has 17 residues. DNA of the CDR3: TGTGCCAGCAGCCAAGATCGGGCAGGGGGTTGGAGAAACATTCAGTACTTC. Protein: CASSQDRAGGWRNIQYF.

This rearrangement joins TRBV4-3 to TRBJ2-1; D call uncertain. Trimming shortened V by 0 bases and J by 7 bases, and 19 bases separated the two germline ends. Germline V gene data show CDR1 as LGHNA and CDR2 as YSLEER. This CDR3 spans 17 amino acids. The CDR3 nucleotides are TGCGCCAGCAGCCAAGAATTAACGGGCAGCGTCGCGAATGAGCAGTTCTTC. Translation gives CASSQELTGSVANEQFF.

This sequence joins TRBV5-6 and TRBJ1-2, with TRBD1 as a possible D gene (6 bases). Germline lookup yields CDR1 SGHDT and CDR2 YYEEEE. V was cut by 1 base and J by 2 bases, with 12 bases left in between. The CDR3 spans 15 residues. The CDR3 loop is CASSLLKQGNYGYTF. The CDR3 DNA is TGTGCCAGCAGCTTGTTAAAACAGGGAAACTATGGCTACACCTTC.

This chain connects TRBV4-2 to TRBJ2-7, with D perhaps assigned TRBD1 or TRBD2 (5 bases each). The ends were cut back, 4 bases at V and 5 bases at J, with 12 bases in the middle. Germline V lookup: CDR1 LGHNA, CDR2 YNFKEQ. The CDR3 spans 13 residues. CDR3 DNA sequence: TGTGCCAGCAGCCTGTTCCGGGACGACGAGCAGTACTTC. Encoded protein: CASSLFRDDEQYF.

This clone was detected only once. This sequence joins TRBV4-3 and TRBJ2-5; TRBD2 agrees at 15 bases. Germline V gene lookup returns CDR1 LGHNA and CDR2 YSLEER. Trimming cost V 3 bases and J 2 bases; bases outside gene matches: 13. The CDR3 consists of 20 residues. The CDR3 DNA follows: TGCGCCAGCAGCCAGGTTGTGCAGGGAGGACTAGCGGGAGGGCAAGAGACCCAGTACTTC. Protein: CASSQVVQGGLAGGQETQYF.

The J gene is TRBJ1-1, the V gene TRBV5-1, with D possibly matching TRBD1 (5 bases). The CDR3 extends over 15 amino acids. Trimming removed 0 bases at V and 8 bases at J, with 17 bases between. CDR1 SGHRS and CDR2 YFSETQ come from the germline V gene. The CDR3 here is CASSLDGHSATEAFF. The CDR3 DNA follows: TGCGCCAGCAGCTTGGACGGACACTCGGCAACGGAAGCTTTCTTT.

The chain employs TRBV15 and TRBJ2-1; TRBD1 is a possible D gene (5 bases). The CDR3 has 15 residues. Trimming stripped 5 bases from V and 4 bases from J, with 15 bases between. Germline V CDR1 and CDR2: LNHNV, YYDKDF (reference sequence). CDR3 DNA sequence: TGTGCCACCAGCCCGACAAGGGGAACTTACAATGAGCAGTTCTTC. Its translation: CATSPTRGTYNEQFF.

The chain employs TRBV5-1 and TRBJ2-3; 8 nucleotides align to TRBD1. This CDR3 has 14 residues. Per germline, CDR1 SGHRS and CDR2 YFSETQ. V dropped 3 bases and J dropped 3; count of bases not matched to a gene: 3. The CDR3 protein is CASSSTGATDTQYF. The CDR3 region has the DNA TGCGCCAGCAGCTCGACAGGGGCTACAGATACGCAGTATTTT.

The V call is TRBV7-9, the J call TRBJ2-4; maybe TRBD1 (6 bases). This CDR3 contains 15 residues. V was trimmed by 5 bases and J by 0 bases, leaving 11 bases between them. Germline V lookup: CDR1 SEHNR, CDR2 FQNEAQ (reference sequence). CDR3 in DNA: TGTGCCAGCAGCCCCCAGGGGATAGCCAAAAACATTCAGTACTTC. It codes for CASSPQGIAKNIQYF.

The chain combines TRBV18 with TRBJ2-7; either TRBD1 or TRBD2 may supply D (5 bases each). The germline gives CDR1 KGHSH, CDR2 LQKENI. There are 14 residues in the CDR3. V lost 3 bases and J 5 bases, leaving 14 bases between the germline ends. CDR3 bases: TGTGCCAGCTCACCGGCGCAGGGAGTGAACGAGCAGTACTTC. This gives the protein CASSPAQGVNEQYF.

CDR3 region: CASSDWDRGAYEQYF. CDR3 nucleotides: TGTGCCAGCAGTGACTGGGACAGGGGTGCGTACGAGCAGTACTTC. V is TRBV6-1 and J is TRBJ2-7; 10 bases match TRBD1. Germline V gene lookup returns CDR1 MNHNS and CDR2 SASEGT. Losses at the gene ends were 3 bases for V and 4 bases for J; bases not matched to a gene: 6. The CDR3 spans 15 residues.

V and J are TRBV27 and TRBJ1-6; D unresolved. V gave up 3 bases and J gave up 9 bases, with 9 bases separating them. This CDR3 is 13 amino acids long. Per germline, CDR1 MNHEY and CDR2 SMNVEV (reference sequence). CDR3 sequence: CASSFSRVSPLHF. CDR3 coding DNA: TGTGCCAGCAGTTTTTCCCGGGTTTCACCCCTCCACTTT.

The chain uses TRBV18 and TRBJ1-3, with 8 bases that match TRBD1. The CDR3 length is 17 residues. The V gene end was trimmed by 3 bases and the J gene end by 6 bases; junction bases not matched to a gene: 13. Germline-derived CDR1 and CDR2 are KGHSH and LQKENI. The CDR3: CASSPLWTGTGINTIYF. CDR3 coding DNA: TGTGCCAGCTCACCGCTCTGGACAGGGACGGGGATAAACACCATATATTTT.

The V call is TRBV27, the J call TRBJ2-5, with TRBD1 matching 9 bases. The V gene end was trimmed by 7 bases and the J gene end by 9 bases; junction bases not matched to a gene: 9. CDR1 is MNHEY and CDR2 is SMNVEV in the germline V gene (reference sequence). The CDR3 length is 13 residues. The CDR3 reads CASKEQGANSQYF. The CDR3 DNA is TGTGCCAGCAAAGAACAGGGGGCGAACTCCCAGTACTTC.

V gene TRBV5-4 combines with J gene TRBJ2-6, with D perhaps TRBD1 (5 bases). V lost 3 bases to trimming and J lost 0 bases, with 10 bases between them. The length of the CDR3 is 16 residues. From germline, CDR1 is SGHNT and CDR2 YYREEE (reference sequence). The CDR3 DNA follows: TGTGCCAGCAGCTCACAGGCCGACTCTGGGGCCAACGTCCTGACTTTC. Protein product: CASSSQADSGANVLTF.

This chain joins TRBV18 and TRBJ1-1; D not certain. The length of the CDR3 is 13 residues. Deletions cut 5 bases from V and 5 bases from J, with 12 bases between. CDR1 and CDR2 (germline): KGHSH, LQKENI. The CDR3 region is CASSSRIGTEAFF. The CDR3 DNA reads as TGTGCCAGCTCATCCCGAATAGGGACTGAAGCTTTCTTT.

This clone was seen only once. The rearrangement uses TRBV4-2 and TRBJ2-7, with D tentatively TRBD1 (7 bases). The CDR3 spans 15 residues. The V gene lost 4 bases and the J gene lost 2 bases, with 15 bases spanning the gap. CDR1 is LGHNA and CDR2 is YNFKEQ in the germline V gene. The chain's CDR3 is CASSRGTADPYEQYF. Here the CDR3 DNA reads TGTGCCAGCAGCCGCGGGACAGCGGACCCCTACGAGCAGTACTTC.

This clone was recorded once. This chain uses TRBV27 with TRBJ1-2; 8 bases map to TRBD1. J lost 4 bases, V lost 5 bases, and 3 bases had no gene match. Germline V gene lookup returns CDR1 MNHEY and CDR2 SMNVEV (reference sequence). This CDR3 is 13 amino acids long. Here the CDR3 DNA reads TGTGCCAGCAGTACAGACAGGGGCTATGGCTACACCTTC. Encoded protein: CASSTDRGYGYTF.